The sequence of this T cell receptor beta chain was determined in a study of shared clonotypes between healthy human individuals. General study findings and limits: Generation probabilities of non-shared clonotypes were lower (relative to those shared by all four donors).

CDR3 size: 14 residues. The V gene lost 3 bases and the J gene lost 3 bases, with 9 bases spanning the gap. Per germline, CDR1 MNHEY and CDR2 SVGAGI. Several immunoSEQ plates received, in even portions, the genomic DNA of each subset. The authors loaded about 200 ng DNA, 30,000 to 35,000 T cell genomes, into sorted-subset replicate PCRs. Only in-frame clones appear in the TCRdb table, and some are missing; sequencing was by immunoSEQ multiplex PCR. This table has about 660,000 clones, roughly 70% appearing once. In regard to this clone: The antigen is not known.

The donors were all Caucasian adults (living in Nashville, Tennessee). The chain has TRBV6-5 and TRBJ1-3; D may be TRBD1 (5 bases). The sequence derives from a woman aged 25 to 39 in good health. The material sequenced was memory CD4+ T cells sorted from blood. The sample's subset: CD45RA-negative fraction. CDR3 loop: CASSYGAFGNTIYF. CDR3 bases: TGTGCCAGCAGTTATGGGGCATTTGGAAACACCATATATTTT.